The entry below describes one T cell receptor beta chain. The sample belongs to a study of blood T cell repertoires in COVID-19. This CDR3 region has 16 residues. CDR1 is MNHEY and CDR2 is SVGEGT in the germline V gene. V lost 0 bases to trimming and J lost 7 bases; unmatched junction nucleotides: 12. Cohort allocation depended upon clinical history that participants reported. Symptom resolution, clearance, or two negative PCRs marked donors in Cohort 3 as recovered. This table comes from immunoSEQ multiplex PCR, and its TCRdb copy is limited to in-frame clones, with some not included. The sample has approximately 300,000 clones; approximately 85% are singletons.

The specimen was PBMCs or T cells enriched from blood (not recorded which). The chain links TRBV6-2 or TRBV6-3 to TRBJ2-7; 7 bases agree with TRBD1. The TCR sequence derives from a woman aged 30 to 39 who had recovered from COVID-19. In DNA form, the CDR3 reads TGTGCCAGCAGTTACTCATGGGACAGCCTATCAGTGGAGCAGTACTTC. It codes for CASSYSWDSLSVEQYF.